What follows are 25 T cell receptor beta chains derived from one specimen sequenced in a study of shared clonotypes between healthy human individuals. Naive CD8 cells were CD45RO-negative, positively selected for CCR7, excluding terminally differentiated effector memory CD45RA+ cells. The assay was immunoSEQ multiplex PCR, and TCRdb's table has in-frame clones only and misses some. The profile covers about 580,000 clones, with about 98% appearing a single time and less than 0.35% taken by the ten largest. Sequenced: naive CD8+ T cells sorted from blood. The receptors come from a man younger than 40 in good health.

J is TRBJ2-7 and V is TRBV18; 8 positions match TRBD1. Germline V gives CDR1 KGHSH, CDR2 LQKENI. This CDR3 is 15 amino acids long. After removal of 3 bases from V and 6 bases from J, the junction contained 10 bases not matched to a gene. CDR3 DNA sequence: TGTGCCAGCTCACCTAACGATAGGGGACAGGTCGAGCAGTACTTC. The encoded protein is CASSPNDRGQVEQYF.

This rearrangement joins TRBV28 to TRBJ2-1; D ambiguous. CDR3 length: 11 residues. CDR1 MDHEN and CDR2 SYDVKM come from the germline V gene. V was shortened by 1 base and J by 10 bases, with 5 bases between the two germline ends. The CDR3 protein is CASSLLREQFF. The CDR3 DNA reads TGTGCCAGCAGTTTATTAAGGGAGCAGTTCTTC.

This chain connects TRBV2 to TRBJ1-2; D uncertain. From germline, CDR1 is SNHLY and CDR2 FYNNEI. The CDR3 consists of 13 residues. Trimming stripped 5 bases from V and 7 bases from J, with 14 bases between. CDR3 DNA: TGTGCCAGCAGTTCCCGGGGTCGGGTTGGCTACACCTTC. It codes for CASSSRGRVGYTF.

V is TRBV4-3 and J is TRBJ2-7, with D perhaps TRBD1 or TRBD2 (5 bases each). The CDR3 covers 14 residues. Germline CDR1 LGHNA, CDR2 YSLEER. V lost 1 base, J lost 8 bases, and 15 bases lay in between. CDR3 sequence: CASSQGIRDQQQYF. CDR3 nucleotide sequence: TGCGCCAGCAGCCAAGGTATTAGGGACCAGCAGCAGTACTTC.

This chain links TRBV27 with TRBJ2-7; D remains ambiguous. This CDR3 spans 13 amino acids. Germline V lookup: CDR1 MNHEY, CDR2 SMNVEV (reference sequence). Trimming shortened V by 2 bases and J by 12 bases, and 17 bases separated the two germline ends. CDR3 region: CASSLGFSSVRYF. The CDR3 DNA reads TGTGCCAGCAGTTTAGGATTTTCCAGCGTCCGGTACTTC.

The chain combines TRBV7-8 with TRBJ2-5; 7 bases are shared with TRBD2. Germline V gene data show CDR1 as SGHVS and CDR2 as FQNEAQ. The CDR3 length is 17 residues. Germline trimming cut 5 bases from V and 3 bases from J; bases unmatched to any gene: 15. The CDR3 here is CASSARWGGMKEETQYF. DNA of the CDR3: TGTGCCAGCAGCGCGCGGTGGGGGGGTATGAAGGAAGAGACCCAGTACTTC.

The rearrangement links TRBV5-1 to TRBJ2-1; D is ambiguous. V was shortened by 1 base and J by 9 bases, with 8 bases between the two germline ends. Germline CDR1 reads SGHRS; CDR2 reads YFSETQ. This CDR3 is built from 12 residues. DNA of the CDR3: TGCGCCAGCAGCTTGTTTAATACTGAGCAGTTCTTC. It is translated as CASSLFNTEQFF. The full variable domain, rest sourced from reference TRBV5-1 and TRBJ2-1, is KAGVTQTPRYLIKTRGQQVTLSCSPISGHRSVSWYQQTPGQGLQFLFEYFSETQRNKGNFPGRFSGRQFSNSRSEMNVSTLELGDSALYLCASSLFNTEQFFGPGTRLTVL.

This clone was picked up one time. The CDR3 spells CASSYSRTEPIYEQYF. DNA for the CDR3: TGTGCCAGCAGTTACTCTAGGACAGAACCCATCTACGAGCAGTACTTC. The rearrangement uses TRBV6-6 and TRBJ2-7; possible D gene TRBD1, 6 bases. The CDR3 is 16 residues long. The V gene lost 0 bases and the J gene lost 3 bases, with 15 bases spanning the gap. The germline gives CDR1 MNHNY, CDR2 SVGAGI (reference sequence).

The count of this clone is one. The CDR3 DNA sequence: TGTGCCAGCAGTTACGGCGGGGGGCAAGAGACCCAGTACTTC. Translation: CASSYGGGQETQYF. The chain has TRBV6-6 and TRBJ2-5, with 8 bases aligning to TRBD2. This CDR3 comprises 14 residues. J lost 2 bases, V lost 2 bases, and 1 base had no gene match. The germline V gene encodes CDR1 MNHNY and CDR2 SVGAGI (reference sequence).

This chain joins TRBV27 and TRBJ2-7, with D possibly matching TRBD1 (7 bases). Trimming cost V 2 bases and J 6 bases, with 14 bases left between them. The CDR3 length is 14 residues. Germline loops: CDR1 MNHEY, CDR2 SMNVEV (reference sequence). DNA for the CDR3: TGTGCCAGCAGTTTAGAGGCAGGGGGGCTCGAGCAGTACTTC. Amino acid sequence: CASSLEAGGLEQYF.

This clone showed up just once. V gene TRBV7-2 combines with J gene TRBJ2-7; 11 positions match TRBD2. Germline lookup yields CDR1 SGHTA and CDR2 FQGNSA. CDR3 length: 15 residues. Trimming removed 5 bases from V and 0 bases from J; junction bases left unmatched: 3. CDR3 in DNA: TGTGCCAGCAGCGCGGGACTAGCGGACTCCTACGAGCAGTACTTC. It translates to CASSAGLADSYEQYF.

The rearrangement uses TRBV28 and TRBJ2-1, with 11 positions matching TRBD2. V shed 5 bases and J 9 bases; nucleotides not matched to a gene: 9. Germline CDR1 MDHEN, CDR2 SYDVKM. The CDR3 runs to 15 residues. This chain's CDR3 is CASSPLAGVRVEQFF. The CDR3 region has the DNA TGTGCCAGCAGTCCACTAGCGGGAGTGCGTGTTGAGCAGTTCTTC.

The chain is built from TRBV5-4 and TRBJ2-2; a possible D gene is TRBD1 (5 bases). The V end was cut by 6 bases, the J end by 1 base, with 7 bases between. The length of the CDR3 is 13 residues. Germline CDR1 is SGHNT and CDR2 is YYREEE (reference sequence). The DNA of the CDR3 is TGTGCCAGCACTAGGGGGAACACCGGGGAGCTGTTTTTT. It encodes CASTRGNTGELFF.

The genes are TRBV18 and TRBJ2-1; D is possibly TRBD1 (7 bases). The CDR3 consists of 18 residues. The ends were cut back, 4 bases at V and 0 bases at J, with 19 bases in the middle. The germline V gene encodes CDR1 KGHSH and CDR2 LQKENI. CDR3 coding DNA: TGTGCCAGCTCACTCTCGGAGGGGGCCTCACTCTCCTACAATGAGCAGTTCTTC. This codes for CASSLSEGASLSYNEQFF.

The table lists this clone with a few counts. Other nucleotide sequences from this sample produce the same CDR3. This chain joins TRBV5-4 and TRBJ2-7; 7 bases are a match to TRBD1. The CDR3 sequence is 14 residues long. The V gene end was trimmed by 0 bases and the J gene end by 2 bases; junction bases not matched to a gene: 2. Germline assignment: CDR1 SGHNT and CDR2 YYREEE (reference sequence). CDR3 loop: CASSLGDSPYEQYF. In DNA, the CDR3 is TGTGCCAGCAGCTTGGGGGACAGTCCCTACGAGCAGTACTTC.

V and J are TRBV6-6 and TRBJ1-1; unclear D gene. The CDR3 spans 12 residues. V was shortened by 0 bases and J by 7 bases, with 6 bases between the two germline ends. In germline, CDR1 is MNHNY, CDR2 SVGAGI (reference sequence). CDR3 DNA sequence: TGTGCCAGCAGTTACTCTAGGGATGAAGCTTTCTTT. It codes for CASSYSRDEAFF.

V gene TRBV28 combines with J gene TRBJ2-7, with 7 bases lining up with TRBD2. The CDR3 extends over 17 amino acids. In germline, CDR1 is MDHEN, CDR2 SYDVKM. The V gene end was trimmed by 3 bases and the J gene end by 2 bases; junction bases not matched to a gene: 13. In DNA, the CDR3 is TGTGCCAGCAGTTTCCCAACAACTTCTAGCGGCACCTACGAGCAGTACTTC. Its protein is CASSFPTTSSGTYEQYF.

The chain has TRBV28 and TRBJ2-7; 10 bases match TRBD2. Per the germline V gene, CDR1 is MDHEN and CDR2 is SYDVKM. V lost 4 bases and J lost 5; bases outside the gene matches: 5. This CDR3 has 14 amino acids. This chain's CDR3 is CASSSASGRNEQYF. In nucleotides, the CDR3 is TGTGCCAGCAGTTCCGCTAGCGGGAGAAACGAGCAGTACTTC.

As regards this clone: The identical CDR3 is also encoded by other nucleotide sequences in the sample. In DNA form, the CDR3 reads TGTGCCAGCAGCCTCGGGGGGAGCTCCTACGAGCAGTACTTC. As protein: CASSLGGSSYEQYF. The V gene is TRBV11-3, the J gene TRBJ2-7; 7 bases are a match to TRBD2. The V and J ends lost 5 bases and 0 bases, in that order; junction bases with no gene match: 4. The germline CDR1 and CDR2 sequences are SGHNT and YENEEA. This CDR3 contains 14 residues.

The count of this clone is one. The J gene is TRBJ2-5, the V gene TRBV27; D tentatively reads TRBD1 or TRBD2 (5 bases each). The CDR3 totals 14 residues. Trimming pared 6 bases from V and 0 bases from J, leaving 11 bases between. The germline CDR1 and CDR2 sequences are MNHEY and SMNVEV (reference sequence). CDR3 nucleotide sequence: TGTGCCAGCAGCCGACCGGGACACCAAGAGACCCAGTACTTC. It yields the protein CASSRPGHQETQYF.

The V and J genes are TRBV6-5 and TRBJ2-1, with D unclear. The germline V gene encodes CDR1 MNHEY and CDR2 SVGAGI. Between the trimmed V and J ends, which lost 0 bases and 10 bases, there was a span of 4 bases. The CDR3 length is 11 residues. Written as DNA, the CDR3 is TGTGCCAGCAGTTACTCGACAGAGCAGTTCTTC. Protein sequence: CASSYSTEQFF.

V is TRBV29-1 and J is TRBJ2-7; D perhaps matches TRBD2 (5 bases). This CDR3 has 15 amino acids. V was pared by 1 base and J by 0 bases, with 13 bases between. The V gene's germline CDR1 is SQVTM and CDR2 ANQGSEA. CDR3 nucleotides: TGCAGCGTTGAAGGTCGGGGAACCAGCTCCTACGAGCAGTACTTC. Its protein is CSVEGRGTSSYEQYF.

The chain uses TRBV10-3 and TRBJ1-1; D may be TRBD1 (5 bases). The germline V gene has CDR1 ENHRY and CDR2 SYGVKD. Trimming stripped 6 bases from V and 2 bases from J, with 7 bases between. The CDR3 extends over 12 amino acids. Written as DNA, the CDR3 is TGTGCCATCAGAGGGGAAAACACTGAAGCTTTCTTT. Translated: CAIRGENTEAFF.

The rearrangement uses TRBV18 and TRBJ2-5, with D maybe TRBD2 (5 bases). V dropped 5 bases and J dropped 5 bases, with 12 bases sitting between them. The germline gives CDR1 KGHSH, CDR2 LQKENI. There are 13 residues in the CDR3. As DNA, the CDR3 is TGTGCCAGCTCAATGACTATTCAGGAGACCCAGTACTTC. Residues: CASSMTIQETQYF.

The chain uses TRBV27 and TRBJ2-5; 12 nucleotides line up with TRBD2. Per the germline V gene, CDR1 is MNHEY and CDR2 is SMNVEV (reference sequence). This CDR3 comprises 16 residues. J gave up 5 bases and V 6 bases, and 10 bases lay outside the gene matches. CDR3 bases: TGTGCCAGCAGGCCGACTAGCGGGAGAACGGGGGAGACCCAGTACTTC. Protein product: CASRPTSGRTGETQYF.